Each of the 5 T cell receptor beta chains below was sequenced from the same sample in a study of cytomegalovirus exposure and HLA in healthy donors. Use of 60 Vbeta and 13 Jbeta primers characterized the PCR. Repertoires were generated with immunoSEQ multiplex PCR, while TCRdb's copy carries only in-frame clones and drops some. The sample holds some 200,000 clones, approximately 85% seen once. Sample: PBMCs. These receptors originate from a woman between 18 and 29 years old in good health and CMV-seronegative.

The chain joins TRBV6-6 to TRBJ2-3; TRBD2 matches at 7 bases. The CDR3 is 14 residues long. Germline CDR1 is MNHNY and CDR2 is SVGAGI (reference sequence). After removal of 2 bases from V and 9 bases from J, the junction contained 8 bases not matched to a gene. DNA for the CDR3: TGTGCCAGCAGTTACAAGTCTGCGGGGGACACGCAGTATTTT. Protein: CASSYKSAGDTQYF.

This clone was counted only a few times. This chain connects TRBV6-6 to TRBJ2-7, with 9 bases identical to TRBD2. Germline CDR1 reads MNHNY; CDR2 reads SVGAGI (reference sequence). CDR3 size: 14 residues. The ends lost 7 bases at V and 3 bases at J; junction bases unmatched: 7. The CDR3 DNA reads TGTGCCAGCATAGGAGGGACTAGCTTCTACGAGCAGTACTTC. Its translation: CASIGGTSFYEQYF.

The CDR3 nucleotides read TGTGCCAGCAGTTTTAAGACGGGCAATGAGCAGTTCTTC. As protein: CASSFKTGNEQFF. J is TRBJ2-1 and V is TRBV13; no firm D call. The CDR3 has 13 residues. Germline V CDR1 and CDR2: PRHDT, FYEKMQ (reference sequence). The V end was cut by 6 bases, the J end by 6 bases, with 12 bases between.

The V call is TRBV12-5, the J call TRBJ2-5, with 7 bases identical to TRBD1. Germline values: CDR1 LGHNT, CDR2 FRNRAP. CDR3 length equals 16 residues. The ends lost 0 bases at V and 3 bases at J; junction bases unmatched: 7. The chain's CDR3 is CASGLVFLQGEETQYF. The CDR3 DNA reads as TGTGCTAGTGGTTTGGTATTTCTCCAGGGGGAAGAGACCCAGTACTTC.

This chain links TRBV10-3 with TRBJ2-2; 10 bases map to TRBD1. Trimming removed 2 bases from V and 5 bases from J; junction bases left unmatched: 5. The CDR3 has 16 amino acids. The germline V gene encodes CDR1 ENHRY and CDR2 SYGVKD. CDR3 residues: CAISEGTGAGTGELFF. CDR3 bases: TGTGCCATCAGTGAGGGGACAGGGGCGGGAACCGGGGAGCTGTTTTTT.